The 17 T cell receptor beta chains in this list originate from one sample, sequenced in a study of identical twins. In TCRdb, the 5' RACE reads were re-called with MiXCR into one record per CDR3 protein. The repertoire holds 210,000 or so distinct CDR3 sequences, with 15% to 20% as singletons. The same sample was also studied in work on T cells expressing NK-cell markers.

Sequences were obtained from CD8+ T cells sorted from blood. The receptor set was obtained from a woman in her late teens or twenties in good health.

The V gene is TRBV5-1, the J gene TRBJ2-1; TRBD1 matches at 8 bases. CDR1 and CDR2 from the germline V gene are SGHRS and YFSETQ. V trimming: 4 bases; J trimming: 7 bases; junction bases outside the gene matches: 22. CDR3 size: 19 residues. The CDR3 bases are TGCGCCAGCAGCGGAAGGACAGGGATTAACGACCCGCCGTCGAATGAGCAGTTCTTC. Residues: CASSGRTGINDPPSNEQFF.

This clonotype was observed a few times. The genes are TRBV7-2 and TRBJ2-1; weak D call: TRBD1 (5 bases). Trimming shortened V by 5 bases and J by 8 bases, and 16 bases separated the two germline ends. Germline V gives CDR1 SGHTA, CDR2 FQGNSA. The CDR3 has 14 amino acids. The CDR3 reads CASSPVRAGDEQFF. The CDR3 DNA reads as TGTGCCAGCAGCCCCGTCAGGGCCGGAGATGAGCAGTTCTTC.

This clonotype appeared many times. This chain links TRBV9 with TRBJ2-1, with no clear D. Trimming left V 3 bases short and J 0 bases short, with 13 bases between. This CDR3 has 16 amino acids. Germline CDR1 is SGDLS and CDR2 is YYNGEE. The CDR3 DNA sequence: TGTGCCAGCAGCGCCTCCGGTTATGACTCCTACAATGAGCAGTTCTTC. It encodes CASSASGYDSYNEQFF.

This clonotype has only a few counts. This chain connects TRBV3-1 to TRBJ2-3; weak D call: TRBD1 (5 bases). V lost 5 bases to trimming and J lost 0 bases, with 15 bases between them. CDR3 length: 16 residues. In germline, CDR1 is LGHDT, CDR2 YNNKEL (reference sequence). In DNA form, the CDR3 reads TGTGCCAGCAGCTCAGGGTCCGTATTCAGCACAGATACGCAGTATTTT. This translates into CASSSGSVFSTDTQYF.

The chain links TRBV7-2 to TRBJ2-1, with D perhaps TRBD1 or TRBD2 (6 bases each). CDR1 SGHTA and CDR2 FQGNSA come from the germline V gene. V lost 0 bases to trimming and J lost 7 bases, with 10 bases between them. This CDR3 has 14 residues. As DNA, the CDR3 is TGTGCCAGCAGCTTAGCGAGGGGGGTTAATGAGCAGTTCTTC. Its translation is CASSLARGVNEQFF.

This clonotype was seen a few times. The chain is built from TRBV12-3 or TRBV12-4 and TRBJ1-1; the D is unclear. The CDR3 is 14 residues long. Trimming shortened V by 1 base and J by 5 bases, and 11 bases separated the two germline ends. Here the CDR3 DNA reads TGTGCCAGCAGTTTAGATGGGGATAGGACTGAAGCTTTCTTT. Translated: CASSLDGDRTEAFF.

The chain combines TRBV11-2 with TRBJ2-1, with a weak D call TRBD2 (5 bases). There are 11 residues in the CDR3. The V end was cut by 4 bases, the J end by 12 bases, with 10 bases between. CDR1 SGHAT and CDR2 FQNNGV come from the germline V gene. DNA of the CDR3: TGTGCCAGCAGCTGGGTTGAGGGGCAGTTCTTC. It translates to CASSWVEGQFF.

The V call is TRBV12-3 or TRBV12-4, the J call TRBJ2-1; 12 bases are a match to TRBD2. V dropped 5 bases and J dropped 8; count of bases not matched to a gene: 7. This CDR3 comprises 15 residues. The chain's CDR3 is CASSQTSGSEDEQFF. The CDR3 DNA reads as TGTGCCAGCAGTCAGACTAGCGGGAGTGAAGATGAGCAGTTCTTC.

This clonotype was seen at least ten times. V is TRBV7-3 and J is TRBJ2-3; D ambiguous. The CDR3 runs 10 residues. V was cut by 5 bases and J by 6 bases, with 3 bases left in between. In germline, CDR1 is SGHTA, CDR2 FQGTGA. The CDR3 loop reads CASSQDTQYF. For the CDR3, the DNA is TGTGCCAGCAGCCAGGATACGCAGTATTTT.

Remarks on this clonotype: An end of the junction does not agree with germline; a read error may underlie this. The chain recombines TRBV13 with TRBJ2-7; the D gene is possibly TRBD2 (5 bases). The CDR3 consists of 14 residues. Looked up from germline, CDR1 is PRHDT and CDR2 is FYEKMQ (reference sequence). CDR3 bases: TGTGCCATCAGCCCCGGGCCCGGACTCTACGAGCAGTACTTC. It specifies CAISPGPGLYEQYF. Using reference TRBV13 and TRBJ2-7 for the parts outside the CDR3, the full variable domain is AAGVIQSPRHLIKEKRETATLKCYPIPRHDTVYWYQQGPGQDPQFLISFYEKMQSDKGSIPDRFSAQQFSDYHSELNMSSLELGDSALYFCAISPGPGLYEQYFGPGTRLTVT.

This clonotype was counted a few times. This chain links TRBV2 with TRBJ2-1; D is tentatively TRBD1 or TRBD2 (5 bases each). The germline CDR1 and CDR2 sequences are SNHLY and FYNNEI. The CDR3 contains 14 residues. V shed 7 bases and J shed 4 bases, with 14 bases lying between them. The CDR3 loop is CASTPTGAYNEQFF. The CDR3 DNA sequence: TGTGCCAGCACCCCCACCGGGGCATACAATGAGCAGTTCTTC.

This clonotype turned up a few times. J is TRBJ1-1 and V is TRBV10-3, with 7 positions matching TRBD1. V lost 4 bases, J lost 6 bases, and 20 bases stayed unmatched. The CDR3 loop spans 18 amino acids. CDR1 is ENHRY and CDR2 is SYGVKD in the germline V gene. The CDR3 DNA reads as TGTGCCATCAGTGCCTCTGCGACAGGGAGCTCAGAACTCGCTGAAGCTTTCTTT. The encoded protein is CAISASATGSSELAEAFF.

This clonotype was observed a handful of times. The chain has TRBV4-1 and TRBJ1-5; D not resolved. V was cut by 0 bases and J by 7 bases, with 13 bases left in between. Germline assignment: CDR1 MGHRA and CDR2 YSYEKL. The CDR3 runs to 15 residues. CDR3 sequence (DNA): TGCGCCAGCAGCCAAGATCGGCCCGTACGGCAGCCCCAGCATTTT. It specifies CASSQDRPVRQPQHF.

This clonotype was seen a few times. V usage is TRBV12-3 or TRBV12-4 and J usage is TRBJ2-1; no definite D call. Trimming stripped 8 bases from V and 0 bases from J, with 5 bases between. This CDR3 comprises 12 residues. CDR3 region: CASYSSYNEQFF. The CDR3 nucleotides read TGTGCCAGCTATAGCTCCTACAATGAGCAGTTCTTC.

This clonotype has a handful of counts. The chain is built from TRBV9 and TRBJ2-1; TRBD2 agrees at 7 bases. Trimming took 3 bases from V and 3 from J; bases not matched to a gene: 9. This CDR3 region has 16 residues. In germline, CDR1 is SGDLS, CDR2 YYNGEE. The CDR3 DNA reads TGTGCCAGCAGCGCCAAAGCGGGAAAGGACTACAATGAGCAGTTCTTC. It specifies CASSAKAGKDYNEQFF.

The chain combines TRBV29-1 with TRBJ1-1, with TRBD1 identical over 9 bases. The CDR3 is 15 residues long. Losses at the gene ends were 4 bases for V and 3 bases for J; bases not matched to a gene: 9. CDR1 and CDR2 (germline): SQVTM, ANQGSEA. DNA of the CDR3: TGCAGCGTTGGGGAATGGGACAGGGAGGACACTGAAGCTTTCTTT. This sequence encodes CSVGEWDREDTEAFF.

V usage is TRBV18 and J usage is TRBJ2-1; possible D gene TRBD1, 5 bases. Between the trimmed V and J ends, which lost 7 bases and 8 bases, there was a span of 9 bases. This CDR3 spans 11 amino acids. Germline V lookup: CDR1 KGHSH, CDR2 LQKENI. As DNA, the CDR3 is TGTGCCAGCTTCCAGGGCTATGAGCAGTTCTTC. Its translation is CASFQGYEQFF.